The next 31 T cell receptor beta chains were all read from a single sample in a study of cytomegalovirus exposure and HLA in healthy donors. The PCR employed 60 Vbeta primers together with 13 Jbeta primers. Method: immunoSEQ multiplex PCR; TCRdb's copy keeps in-frame clones and lacks some. The sample records approximately 150,000 clones, just under 85% being singletons. Sample: PBMCs. The receptors derive from a woman aged 40 to 49 in good health and CMV-seronegative.

The rearrangement links TRBV7-6 to TRBJ1-1; a possible D gene is TRBD1 (6 bases). Germline assignment: CDR1 SGHVS and CDR2 FNYEAQ. This CDR3 is built from 15 residues. V gave up 1 base and J gave up 6 bases, with 15 bases separating them. CDR3 residues: CASSLGGVGAPEAFF. The CDR3 DNA follows: TGTGCCAGCAGCTTAGGGGGCGTGGGGGCCCCTGAAGCTTTCTTT.

This chain connects TRBV9 to TRBJ2-7, with 8 nucleotides matching TRBD2. The CDR3 covers 15 residues. Losses at the gene ends were 3 bases for V and 2 bases for J; bases not matched to a gene: 7. CDR1 SGDLS and CDR2 YYNGEE come from the germline V gene. The CDR3 protein is CASSATGTSPYEQYF. The CDR3 DNA sequence: TGTGCCAGCAGCGCTACCGGGACTAGTCCCTACGAGCAGTACTTC. Full variable domain (remainder filled in from reference TRBV9 and TRBJ2-7): DSGVTQTPKHLITATGQRVTLRCSPRSGDLSVYWYQQSLDQGLQFLIQYYNGEERAKGNILERFSAQQFPDLHSELNLSSLELGDSALYFCASSATGTSPYEQYFGPGTRLTVT.

J is TRBJ1-3 and V is TRBV27, with D possibly matching TRBD1 (5 bases). The germline V gene encodes CDR1 MNHEY and CDR2 SMNVEV (reference sequence). Trimming removed 4 bases at V and 4 bases at J, with 17 bases between. The CDR3 has 16 residues. CDR3 protein: CASSSRTGGEGNTIYF. The CDR3 bases are TGTGCCAGCAGTTCCCGTACCGGGGGGGAGGGAAACACCATATATTTT.

The gene calls are TRBV19 and TRBJ1-6; perhaps TRBD1 as D (5 bases). V gave up 9 bases and J gave up 7 bases, with 16 bases separating them. Germline V lookup: CDR1 LNHDA, CDR2 SQIVND (reference sequence). This CDR3 contains 14 residues. The CDR3 is CASGVGRTNSPLHF. In DNA, the CDR3 is TGTGCCAGCGGTGTCGGACGGACAAATTCACCCCTCCACTTT.

The chain links TRBV27 to TRBJ1-2; D not certain. Germline CDR1 and CDR2: MNHEY and SMNVEV (reference sequence). V was shortened by 11 bases and J by 4 bases, with 8 bases between the two germline ends. The CDR3 is 10 residues long. CDR3 bases: TGTGCCGAACAGCTCTATGGCTACACCTTC. It encodes CAEQLYGYTF.

The chain uses TRBV27 and TRBJ2-1; TRBD2 aligns across 12 bases. CDR1 and CDR2 (germline): MNHEY, SMNVEV (reference sequence). The CDR3 covers 16 residues. J gave up 7 bases and V 5 bases, and 9 bases lay outside the gene matches. CDR3 loop: CASSPRTSGRSNEQFF. The CDR3, as DNA: TGTGCCAGCAGTCCGAGAACTAGCGGGAGGTCAAATGAGCAGTTCTTC.

This rearrangement joins TRBV7-2 to TRBJ2-1; TRBD1 might be the D (6 bases). Trimming cost V 5 bases and J 4 bases, with 6 bases left between them. Germline values: CDR1 SGHTA, CDR2 FQGNSA. The CDR3 sequence is 12 residues long. The CDR3: CASSDRYNEQFF. CDR3 DNA: TGTGCCAGCAGCGACAGGTACAATGAGCAGTTCTTC. The whole variable domain, remainder taken from reference TRBV7-2 and TRBJ2-1, is GAGVSQSPSNKVTEKGKDVELRCDPISGHTALYWYRQSLGQGLEFLIYFQGNSAPDKSGLPSDRFSAERTGGSVSTLTIQRTQQEDSAVYLCASSDRYNEQFFGPGTRLTVL.

This clone was recorded a few times. The chain couples TRBV5-5 to TRBJ2-3; a weak D match, TRBD1 (5 bases). V gave up 1 base and J gave up 3 bases, with 12 bases separating them. Germline V gene data show CDR1 as SGHKS and CDR2 as YYEKEE (reference sequence). CDR3 length: 15 amino acids. The CDR3 protein is CASSLKSGWTDTQYF. CDR3 DNA: TGTGCCAGCAGCTTGAAGTCAGGGTGGACAGATACGCAGTATTTT.

This chain connects TRBV11-2 to TRBJ1-2; weak D call: TRBD1 (6 bases). Trimming took off 0 bases at V and 2 bases at J, with 10 bases between the two ends. The CDR3 extends over 15 amino acids. Germline lookup yields CDR1 SGHAT and CDR2 FQNNGV. The CDR3 sequence: CASSLDLGANYGYTF. CDR3 nucleotide sequence: TGTGCCAGCAGCTTAGATTTGGGGGCGAACTATGGCTACACCTTC.

The chain carries TRBV6-1 and TRBJ2-7; D is perhaps TRBD2 (5 bases). Trimming removed 1 base from V and 7 bases from J, with 11 bases in between. This CDR3 has 13 amino acids. Germline V gives CDR1 MNHNS, CDR2 SASEGT. CDR3 bases: TGTGCCAGCAGTGAAGTCCACCCGGGAGAGCAGTACTTC. Its translation: CASSEVHPGEQYF.

This rearrangement joins TRBV30 to TRBJ1-3; tentatively, D is TRBD1 (6 bases). Germline values: CDR1 GTSNPN, CDR2 SVGIG (reference sequence). V lost 6 bases to trimming and J lost 0 bases, with 12 bases between them. This CDR3 region has 14 residues. The CDR3 sequence is CACPGQLSGNTIYF. In DNA form, the CDR3 reads TGTGCCTGCCCCGGACAGCTCTCTGGAAACACCATATATTTT.

This rearrangement joins TRBV2 to TRBJ1-1; 7 bases map to TRBD1. CDR1 is SNHLY, CDR2 FYNNEI, per germline. The CDR3 extends over 14 amino acids. J was trimmed by 0 bases and V by 6 bases; bases with no gene match: 4. CDR3 DNA: TGTGCCAGCAGCAACAGGGGAATGAACACTGAAGCTTTCTTT. Translating gives CASSNRGMNTEAFF.

This clone is a singleton in its sample. The chain carries TRBV2 and TRBJ2-5, with 10 bases identical to TRBD1. With the DNA end fitting TRBJ2-7 better, the J assignment may be wrong. CDR3 length: 14 residues. Germline assignment: CDR1 SNHLY and CDR2 FYNNEI. The CDR3 loop is CASGGGQGSYEQYF. The CDR3 nucleotides are TGTGCCTCTGGGGGGGGACAGGGGTCCTACGAGCAGTACTTC.

This clone was counted a single time. The J gene is TRBJ2-7, the V gene TRBV10-3; D is uncertain. Per the germline V gene, CDR1 is ENHRY and CDR2 is SYGVKD. V was cut by 2 bases and J by 3 bases, with 5 bases left in between. The CDR3 contains 12 residues. The CDR3 nucleotides read TGTGCCATCAGTGAGGACAACTACGAGCAGTACTTC. It is translated as CAISEDNYEQYF.

The table lists this clone with a count of one. This sequence joins TRBV6-6 and TRBJ2-1; possible D gene TRBD2, 5 bases. This CDR3 region has 15 residues. CDR1 is MNHNY and CDR2 is SVGAGI in the germline V gene (reference sequence). Trimming shortened V by 5 bases and J by 0 bases, and 11 bases separated the two germline ends. CDR3: CASSPNGNSYNEQFF. CDR3 DNA sequence: TGTGCCAGCAGTCCCAACGGGAACTCCTACAATGAGCAGTTCTTC.

As concerns this clone: One junction end does not reproduce the germline sequence, and a read error may be involved. V is TRBV7-9 and J is TRBJ2-7; 9 positions agree with TRBD2. In germline, CDR1 is SEHNR, CDR2 FQNEAQ (reference sequence). CDR3 length: 19 amino acids. The CDR3 is CSSSLGRGTSPNPSYEQYF. The CDR3 DNA reads TGTTCCAGCAGCTTAGGGAGAGGGACTAGCCCTAACCCATCCTACGAGCAGTACTTC. The variable domain in full, with the rest retrieved from reference TRBV7-9 and TRBJ2-7, is DTGVSQNPRHKITKRGQNVTFRCDPISEHNRLYWYRQTLGQGPEFLTYFQNEAQLEKSRLLSDRFSAERPKGSFSTLEIQRTEQGDSAMYLCSSSLGRGTSPNPSYEQYFGPGTRLTVT.

This chain links TRBV4-1 with TRBJ1-6; maybe TRBD1 (6 bases). This CDR3 spans 16 amino acids. Germline V gene sequence: CDR1 MGHRA, CDR2 YSYEKL. Between the trimmed V and J ends, which lost 3 bases and 6 bases, there was a span of 15 bases. CDR3 amino acids: CASSQEGQLLNSPLHF. The DNA of the CDR3 is TGCGCCAGCAGCCAGGAAGGACAGCTCCTTAATTCACCCCTCCACTTT.

The gene calls are TRBV7-9 and TRBJ2-7, with D perhaps TRBD2 (6 bases). Germline CDR1 reads SEHNR; CDR2 reads FQNEAQ (reference sequence). Trimming removed 4 bases at V and 3 bases at J, with 16 bases between. The CDR3 consists of 15 residues. CDR3 region: CASSWTRLVDYEQYF. Written as DNA, the CDR3 is TGTGCCAGCAGCTGGACCCGACTAGTTGACTACGAGCAGTACTTC.

This clone was seen a few times. The chain joins TRBV28 to TRBJ2-1; 12 bases are a match to TRBD2. After removal of 10 bases from V and 4 bases from J, the junction contained 11 bases not matched to a gene. The CDR3 consists of 16 residues. The germline CDR1 and CDR2 sequences are MDHEN and SYDVKM. The CDR3: CATLPRTSGTYNEQFF. The CDR3 bases are TGTGCCACTCTCCCTCGGACTAGCGGGACTTACAATGAGCAGTTCTTC.

The chain uses TRBV27 and TRBJ1-4; D is uncertain. V gave up 5 bases and J gave up 4 bases, with 11 bases separating them. The germline CDR1 and CDR2 sequences are MNHEY and SMNVEV (reference sequence). The CDR3 extends over 14 amino acids. The CDR3 loop is CASSRGQNNEKLFF. The CDR3 DNA reads as TGTGCCAGCAGTAGAGGGCAGAATAATGAAAAACTGTTTTTT.

V and J are TRBV6-5 and TRBJ2-6; D remains ambiguous. The CDR3 length is 14 residues. Germline V lookup: CDR1 MNHEY, CDR2 SVGAGI. Trimming removed 8 bases at V and 0 bases at J, with 8 bases between. CDR3: CASLDSSGANVLTF. Here the CDR3 DNA reads TGTGCCAGCCTTGATAGCTCTGGGGCCAACGTCCTGACTTTC.

V and J are TRBV5-1 and TRBJ1-1; D may be TRBD1 (6 bases). The CDR3 is 14 residues long. Germline CDR1 SGHRS, CDR2 YFSETQ. With 0 bases removed from V and 6 bases from J, the gap between germline ends came to 12 bases. CDR3 protein: CASSLAGTGPEAFF. For the CDR3, the DNA is TGCGCCAGCAGCTTGGCCGGTACAGGGCCTGAAGCTTTCTTT.

V gene TRBV7-3 combines with J gene TRBJ2-3, with D possibly being TRBD2 (5 bases). Germline CDR1 is SGHTA and CDR2 is FQGTGA. Trimming removed 2 bases from V and 1 base from J, with 13 bases in between. This CDR3 comprises 16 residues. In DNA form, the CDR3 reads TGTGCCAGCAGCTTAGGGATTGGGAGAGGCACAGATACGCAGTATTTT. Amino acids: CASSLGIGRGTDTQYF.

This sequence joins TRBV6-6 and TRBJ2-3; weak D call: TRBD1 (5 bases). This CDR3 is built from 11 residues. CDR1 is MNHNY and CDR2 is SVGAGI in the germline V gene (reference sequence). Deletions cut 5 bases from V and 6 bases from J, with 6 bases between. The CDR3 coding sequence is TGTGCCAGCAGTCCAGGGGATACGCAGTATTTT. Its translation: CASSPGDTQYF.

The chain is built from TRBV18 and TRBJ2-5, with 14 bases aligning to TRBD2. This CDR3 is 16 amino acids long. The ends lost 5 bases at V and 5 bases at J; junction bases unmatched: 7. The germline V gene encodes CDR1 KGHSH and CDR2 LQKENI. The CDR3 reads CASSTGTSGRSETQYF. The CDR3 nucleotides read TGTGCCAGCTCAACCGGGACTAGCGGGAGATCGGAGACCCAGTACTTC.

The V and J genes are TRBV27 and TRBJ1-2, with TRBD1 matching 9 bases. The junction had 4 bases not matched to a gene; V was cut back by 5 bases and J by 6 bases. Germline V gives CDR1 MNHEY, CDR2 SMNVEV (reference sequence). The CDR3 extends over 13 amino acids. CDR3 in DNA: TGTGCCAGCAGTCCCGGGACAGGGAATGGCTACACCTTC. This codes for CASSPGTGNGYTF.

This clone was seen only a few times. The CDR3 bases are TGTGCCAGCTTACTAGCGGGCTACAATGAGCAGTTCTTC. Its translation: CASLLAGYNEQFF. This chain links TRBV6-1 with TRBJ2-1; 9 positions agree with TRBD2. CDR1 is MNHNS and CDR2 is SASEGT in the germline V gene. The CDR3 extends over 13 amino acids. The J segment lost 3 bases and the V segment lost 8 bases, leaving 2 bases of the junction unmatched.

V and J are TRBV21-1 and TRBJ1-4; the DNA was not compared with TRBD1, the D call given in the table. TRBV21-1 is designated a pseudogene. This CDR3 contains 18 residues. CDR3 in amino acids: CASSIQGARVATNEKLFF. CDR3 in DNA: TGTGCCAGCAGCATACAGGGGGCGCGGGTTGCAACTAATGAAAAACTGTTTTTT.

The genes are TRBV7-9 and TRBJ2-2; 7 bases match TRBD1. Germline values: CDR1 SEHNR, CDR2 FQNEAQ (reference sequence). The CDR3 covers 16 residues. V lost 8 bases to trimming and J lost 4 bases; unmatched junction nucleotides: 13. The CDR3 coding sequence is TGTGCCAGCCCCAATCACCGGGACAGATTCACCGGGGAGCTGTTTTTT. Translated: CASPNHRDRFTGELFF.

The rearrangement uses TRBV18 and TRBJ1-6; TRBD1 matches 9 bases. V shed 1 base and J 2 bases; nucleotides not matched to a gene: 6. Germline V gene lookup returns CDR1 KGHSH and CDR2 LQKENI. The CDR3 runs 18 residues. The CDR3 is CASSPQSGTGTYNSPLHF. In nucleotides, the CDR3 is TGTGCCAGCTCACCACAGTCTGGGACAGGGACCTATAATTCACCCCTCCACTTT. The whole variable domain, remainder taken from reference TRBV18 and TRBJ1-6, is NAGVMQNPRHLVRRRGQEARLRCSPMKGHSHVYWYRQLPEEGLKFMVYLQKENIIDESGMPKERFSAEFPKEGPSILRIQQVVRGDSAAYFCASSPQSGTGTYNSPLHFGNGTRLTVT.

The chain has TRBV19 and TRBJ2-5, with 8 bases matching TRBD1. CDR1 and CDR2 (germline): LNHDA, SQIVND (reference sequence). V shed 4 bases, J shed 3 bases, and the junction held 1 base outside the gene matches. CDR3 length equals 13 residues. CDR3 region: CASSRTGKETQYF. For the CDR3, the DNA is TGTGCCAGTAGTAGGACAGGGAAAGAGACCCAGTACTTC.